This T cell receptor (beta chain) was profiled in a study of shared clonotypes between healthy human individuals. The data were produced by immunoSEQ multiplex PCR, yet TCRdb's version contains in-frame clones alone and is incomplete. Of more than 2 million clones in the sample, approximately 94% were seen once. Positively selected for CCR7, the CD45RO-negative cells used as naive CD8 cells excluded terminally differentiated effector memory CD45RA+ cells. Germline V gene sequence: CDR1 LGHNA, CDR2 YSLEER. The ends lost 4 bases at V and 8 bases at J; junction bases unmatched: 11. This CDR3 contains 15 residues.

The chain uses TRBV4-3 and TRBJ2-1, with 7 bases matching TRBD2. Sequenced material: naive CD8+ T cells sorted from blood. The clonotype originates from a man between 18 and 35 years old in good health. CDR3 residues: CASSRISGAVDEQFF. CDR3 bases: TGCGCCAGCAGCCGAATCAGCGGGGCGGTGGATGAGCAGTTCTTC.